Below are 10 T cell receptor beta chains sequenced from a single sample in a study of T-cell memory formation after mild COVID-19 (dated by TCRdb to 2020 to 2022). Receptors were amplified or captured by 5' RACE. Sequencing took place on an Illumina NovaSeq 6000. TCRdb passed the public sequencing reads through fastp at Q25 and MiXCR, retaining productive beta sequences. CDR3 protein sequences are deduplicated, and each keeps its most common genes and DNA. This sample lists tens of thousands of distinct CDR3 sequences; less than 15% were detected once. Of the sample, around two fifths is held by the ten largest clones. What was sequenced was PBMCs or a T cell subset sorted from them (not recorded which). All receptors derive from a man younger than 35 who had mild COVID-19 (a few samples of this study predate the infection). The sample titles of this study are shuffled in the database, so cell type and time point are left out; the donor was told from shared clones.

This clonotype was observed at least ten times. The V gene is TRBV12-5, the J gene TRBJ2-2, with 7 nucleotides matching TRBD2. The trim removed 9 bases at V and 4 bases at J, leaving 14 bases unmatched. The CDR3 has 16 residues. Germline CDR1 and CDR2: LGHNT and FRNRAP. The chain's CDR3 is CASLFKTSRITGELFF. DNA for the CDR3: TGTGCTAGCCTGTTTAAGACTAGCCGAATCACCGGGGAGCTGTTTTTT.

Here the CDR3 reads CASSLTSSIPYNEQFF. The CDR3 DNA is TGTGCCAGCAGCTTGACTAGCTCTATTCCGTACAATGAGCAGTTCTTC. V and J are TRBV5-6 and TRBJ2-1, with D possibly matching TRBD2 (6 bases). The CDR3 spans 16 residues. The V gene lost 1 base and the J gene lost 4 bases, with 15 bases spanning the gap. Germline CDR1 reads SGHDT; CDR2 reads YYEEEE.

This clonotype has a handful of counts. The chain carries TRBV2 and TRBJ2-7, with TRBD1 matching over 9 bases. Unmatched junction bases numbered 7, after V lost 10 bases and J lost 6 bases. There are 12 residues in the CDR3. Germline-derived CDR1 and CDR2 are SNHLY and FYNNEI. CDR3 loop: CATATGGSEQYF. The CDR3 DNA follows: TGTGCCACCGCAACAGGGGGCAGCGAGCAGTACTTC.

V gene TRBV6-5 combines with J gene TRBJ2-5, with 13 bases that match TRBD2. CDR3 size: 15 residues. V trimming: 6 bases; J trimming: 2 bases; junction bases outside the gene matches: 3. The germline CDR1 and CDR2 sequences are MNHEY and SVGAGI. The CDR3 loop reads CASSRTSGGQETQYF. The CDR3 DNA is TGTGCCAGCAGCAGGACTAGCGGGGGACAAGAGACCCAGTACTTC.

There are a few counts of this clonotype. V usage is TRBV7-9 and J usage is TRBJ1-4; D call uncertain. CDR3 length: 15 residues. V was clipped by 3 bases and J by 0 bases, with 8 bases between them. Per germline, CDR1 SEHNR and CDR2 FQNEAQ (reference sequence). DNA for the CDR3: TGTGCCAGCAGCTTTTCGAAACCAACTAATGAAAAACTGTTTTTT. It yields the protein CASSFSKPTNEKLFF. Drawing the rest from reference TRBV7-9 and TRBJ1-4, the complete variable domain is DTGVSQNPRHKITKRGQNVTFRCDPISEHNRLYWYRQTLGQGPEFLTYFQNEAQLEKSRLLSDRFSAERPKGSFSTLEIQRTEQGDSAMYLCASSFSKPTNEKLFFGSGTQLSVL.

This clonotype was counted a few times. The CDR3 DNA is TGTGCCAGCAGCCTACTAGCCGGGACGGCCCTCGATGGCTACACCTTC. Encoded protein: CASSLLAGTALDGYTF. This chain connects TRBV7-6 to TRBJ1-2, with D possibly TRBD1 on 5 matching bases. CDR3 length: 16 amino acids. Trimming pared 5 bases from V and 6 bases from J, leaving 22 bases between. In germline, CDR1 is SGHVS, CDR2 FNYEAQ.

V usage is TRBV12-3 or TRBV12-4 and J usage is TRBJ1-2; no firm D call. The V end lost 2 bases, the J end lost 8 bases, and 6 bases lay between the germline ends. The CDR3 has 11 amino acids. The CDR3 region is CASSLLWGYTF. Written as DNA, the CDR3 is TGTGCCAGCAGTTTACTCTGGGGCTACACCTTC.

This clonotype was counted only a few times. The genes are TRBV11-2 and TRBJ2-3; 7 bases match TRBD2. CDR1 and CDR2 (germline): SGHAT, FQNNGV. J gave up 2 bases and V 5 bases, and 16 bases lay outside the gene matches. The length of the CDR3 is 18 residues. The CDR3 sequence: CASSEGRLAPPHTDTQYF. CDR3 coding DNA: TGTGCCAGCAGCGAAGGGAGACTAGCCCCCCCACACACAGATACGCAGTATTTT.

This clonotype was detected ten times or more. Written as DNA, the CDR3 is TGCAGCGGGAGGTTTGGGGGCACTGAAGCTTTCTTT. Translated, it gives CSGRFGGTEAFF. V is TRBV29-1 and J is TRBJ1-1; D possibly corresponds to TRBD1 (5 bases). V was trimmed by 7 bases and J by 4 bases, leaving 13 bases between them. This CDR3 spans 12 amino acids. The germline gives CDR1 SQVTM, CDR2 ANQGSEA.

The chain employs TRBV4-1 and TRBJ2-7; 11 bases agree with TRBD2. From germline, CDR1 is MGHRA and CDR2 YSYEKL. Unmatched junction bases numbered 6, after V lost 5 bases and J lost 3 bases. This CDR3 has 15 amino acids. The CDR3 DNA is TGCGCCAGCAGCACTAGACTAGCGGGGCTCTACGAGCAGTACTTC. Translated, it gives CASSTRLAGLYEQYF.